These 9 T cell receptor beta chains originate from one sample sequenced in a study of blood T cell repertoires in COVID-19. The method was immunoSEQ multiplex PCR; TCRdb's version includes in-frame clones alone and lacks a portion of them. The data hold about 220,000 clones, with 84% observed a single time. What was sequenced was PBMCs or T cells enriched from blood (not recorded which). All receptors come from a woman aged 35 to 49 who had recovered from COVID-19.

This sequence joins TRBV5-1 and TRBJ2-5; 7 bases align to TRBD2. V lost 0 bases, J lost 3 bases, and 5 bases stayed unmatched. Germline loops: CDR1 SGHRS, CDR2 YFSETQ. CDR3 length: 15 residues. The CDR3 sequence: CASSLASLAEETQYF. The CDR3 DNA is TGCGCCAGCAGCTTGGCCTCCCTAGCGGAAGAGACCCAGTACTTC.

The CDR3 protein is CASSLAGRGVETQYF. The CDR3 bases are TGTGCCAGCAGCCTAGCGGGTAGGGGGGTTGAGACCCAGTACTTC. The chain recombines TRBV6-2 or TRBV6-3 with TRBJ2-5, with TRBD2 matching over 8 bases. After removal of 6 bases from V and 5 bases from J, the junction contained 11 bases not matched to a gene. The CDR3 covers 15 residues. Germline V gives CDR1 MNHEY, CDR2 SVGEGT.

The chain couples TRBV5-1 to TRBJ2-3; 7 positions match TRBD2. The V gene's germline CDR1 is SGHRS and CDR2 YFSETQ. Germline trimming cut 1 base from V and 5 bases from J; bases unmatched to any gene: 4. This CDR3 has 14 amino acids. The CDR3, as DNA: TGCGCCAGCAGCTTGAGGCCTAGCGGAGATACGCAGTATTTT. It translates to CASSLRPSGDTQYF.

The CDR3 region is CAIRSGTGGSEQYF. Here the CDR3 DNA reads TGTGCCATCAGATCCGGGACAGGGGGCTCCGAGCAGTACTTC. This rearrangement joins TRBV10-3 to TRBJ2-7; 12 bases agree with TRBD1. CDR1 is ENHRY, CDR2 SYGVKD, per germline. This CDR3 contains 14 residues. With 6 bases clipped from V and 6 bases from J, the junction kept 6 bases outside the gene matches.

V gene TRBV10-3 combines with J gene TRBJ1-2, with 7 bases fitting TRBD1. The trim removed 4 bases at V and 6 bases at J, leaving 2 bases unmatched. CDR1 ENHRY and CDR2 SYGVKD come from the germline V gene. The length of the CDR3 is 12 residues. Here the CDR3 DNA reads TGTGCCATCAGTGCAGGGGGTGATGGCTACACCTTC. This translates into CAISAGGDGYTF.

The genes are TRBV24-1 and TRBJ2-7; 9 nucleotides line up with TRBD1. The CDR3 contains 18 residues. Germline assignment: CDR1 KGHDR and CDR2 SFDVKD. J lost 4 bases, V lost 9 bases, and 21 bases had no gene match. CDR3 loop: CATFRDREKMGNSYEQYV. The CDR3 DNA reads TGTGCCACCTTTAGGGACAGGGAGAAAATGGGAAACAGTTACGAGCAGTACGTC.

The chain has TRBV20-1 and TRBJ1-1; 7 nucleotides line up with TRBD1. V shed 7 bases and J 6 bases; nucleotides not matched to a gene: 5. In germline, CDR1 is DFQATT, CDR2 SNEGSKA (reference sequence). CDR3 size: 11 residues. CDR3 sequence (DNA): TGCAGTGTCCAGAGGGGGCCTGAAGCTTTCTTT. Amino acid sequence: CSVQRGPEAFF.

The V and J genes are TRBV3-1 (or the pseudogene TRBV3-2) and TRBJ1-2; tentative D call: TRBD1 (5 bases). The CDR3 runs 15 residues. In germline, CDR1 is LGHDT, CDR2 YNNKEL (reference sequence). The V end lost 2 bases, the J end lost 2 bases, and 12 bases lay between the germline ends. CDR3 amino acids: CASSQFSGGNYGYTF. As DNA, the CDR3 is TGTGCCAGCAGCCAATTCTCCGGGGGGAACTATGGCTACACCTTC.

V usage is TRBV27 and J usage is TRBJ2-7, with 11 nucleotides matching TRBD1. Germline assignment: CDR1 MNHEY and CDR2 SMNVEV (reference sequence). The V segment lost 7 bases and the J segment 5 bases; nucleotides outside the gene matches: 4. CDR3 size: 13 residues. DNA of the CDR3: TGTGCCAGCAAAGCGGGACAGGGGGACGAGCAGTACTTC. Residues: CASKAGQGDEQYF.